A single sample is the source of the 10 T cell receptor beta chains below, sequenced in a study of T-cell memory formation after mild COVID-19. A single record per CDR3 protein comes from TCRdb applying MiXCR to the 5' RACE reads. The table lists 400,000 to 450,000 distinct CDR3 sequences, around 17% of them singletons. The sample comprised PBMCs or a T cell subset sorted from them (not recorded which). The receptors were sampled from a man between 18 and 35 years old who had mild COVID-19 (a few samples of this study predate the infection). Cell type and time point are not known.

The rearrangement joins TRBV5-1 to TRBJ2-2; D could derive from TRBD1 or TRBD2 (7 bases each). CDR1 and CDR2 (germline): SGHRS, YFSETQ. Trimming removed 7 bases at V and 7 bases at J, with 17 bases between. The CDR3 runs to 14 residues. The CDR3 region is CASSTGRGHGELFF. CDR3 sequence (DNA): TGCGCCAGCTCGACAGGGAGGGGGCACGGGGAGCTGTTTTTT.

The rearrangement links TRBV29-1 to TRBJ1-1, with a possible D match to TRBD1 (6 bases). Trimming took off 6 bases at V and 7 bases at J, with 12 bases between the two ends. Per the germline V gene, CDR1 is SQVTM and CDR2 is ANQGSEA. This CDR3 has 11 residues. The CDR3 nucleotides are TGCAGCGTGGGGGACACCATTGAAGCTTTCTTT. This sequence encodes CSVGDTIEAFF.

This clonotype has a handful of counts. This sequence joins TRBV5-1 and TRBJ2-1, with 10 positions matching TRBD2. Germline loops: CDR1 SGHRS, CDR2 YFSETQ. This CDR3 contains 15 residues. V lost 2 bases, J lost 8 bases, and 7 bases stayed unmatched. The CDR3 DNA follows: TGCGCCAGCAGCTTAGAGCGGGGGGGCAACCATGAGCAGTTCTTC. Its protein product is CASSLERGGNHEQFF.

CDR3 region: CASSLLRTGNSPLHF. The CDR3 region has the DNA TGTGCCAGCAGTTTGCTACGGACAGGGAATTCACCCCTCCACTTT. The J gene is TRBJ1-6, the V gene TRBV12-3 or TRBV12-4; TRBD1 matches 8 bases. The CDR3 is made up of 15 amino acids. Trimming cost V 3 bases and J 7 bases; bases outside gene matches: 5.

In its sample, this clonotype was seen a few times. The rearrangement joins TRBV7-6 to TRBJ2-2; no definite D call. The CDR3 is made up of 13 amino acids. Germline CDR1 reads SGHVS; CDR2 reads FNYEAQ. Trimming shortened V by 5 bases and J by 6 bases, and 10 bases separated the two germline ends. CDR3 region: CASSPGRSGELFF. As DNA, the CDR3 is TGTGCCAGCAGCCCGGGTCGGTCCGGGGAGCTGTTTTTT.

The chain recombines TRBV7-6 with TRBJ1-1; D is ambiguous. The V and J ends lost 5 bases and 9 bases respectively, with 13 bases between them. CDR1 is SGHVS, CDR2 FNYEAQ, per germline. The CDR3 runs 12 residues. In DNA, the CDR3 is TGTGCCAGCAGCCCGACCGACGGTCAAGCTTTCTTT. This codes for CASSPTDGQAFF.

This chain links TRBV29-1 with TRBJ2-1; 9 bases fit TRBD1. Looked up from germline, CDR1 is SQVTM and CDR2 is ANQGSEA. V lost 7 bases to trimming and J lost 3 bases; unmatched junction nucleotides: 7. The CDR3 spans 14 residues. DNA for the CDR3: TGCAGCGCAAGGGGACAGGGTCTCTACAATGAGCAGTTCTTC. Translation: CSARGQGLYNEQFF.

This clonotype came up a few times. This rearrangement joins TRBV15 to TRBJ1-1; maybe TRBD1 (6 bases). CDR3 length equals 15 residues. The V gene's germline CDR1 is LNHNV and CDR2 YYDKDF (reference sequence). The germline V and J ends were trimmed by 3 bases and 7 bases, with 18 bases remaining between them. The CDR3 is CATSSRLPLQGEAFF. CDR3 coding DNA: TGTGCCACCAGCAGCAGGTTGCCGTTACAGGGTGAAGCTTTCTTT.

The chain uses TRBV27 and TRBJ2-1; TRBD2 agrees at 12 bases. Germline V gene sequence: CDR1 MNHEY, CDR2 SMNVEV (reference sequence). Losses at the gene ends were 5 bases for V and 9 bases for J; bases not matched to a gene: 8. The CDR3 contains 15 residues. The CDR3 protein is CASSLLAGGPGEQFF. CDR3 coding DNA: TGTGCCAGCAGTCTCCTAGCGGGGGGGCCCGGTGAGCAGTTCTTC.

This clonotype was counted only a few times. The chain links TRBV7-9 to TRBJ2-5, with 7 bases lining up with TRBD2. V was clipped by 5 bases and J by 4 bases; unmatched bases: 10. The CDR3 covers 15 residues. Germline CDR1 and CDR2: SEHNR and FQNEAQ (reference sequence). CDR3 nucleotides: TGTGCCAGCAGCCACGGACCGGGGGGTGTAGAGACCCAGTACTTC. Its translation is CASSHGPGGVETQYF. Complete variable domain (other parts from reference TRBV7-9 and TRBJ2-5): DTGVSQNPRHKITKRGQNVTFRCDPISEHNRLYWYRQTLGQGPEFLTYFQNEAQLEKSRLLSDRFSAERPKGSFSTLEIQRTEQGDSAMYLCASSHGPGGVETQYFGPGTRLLVL.